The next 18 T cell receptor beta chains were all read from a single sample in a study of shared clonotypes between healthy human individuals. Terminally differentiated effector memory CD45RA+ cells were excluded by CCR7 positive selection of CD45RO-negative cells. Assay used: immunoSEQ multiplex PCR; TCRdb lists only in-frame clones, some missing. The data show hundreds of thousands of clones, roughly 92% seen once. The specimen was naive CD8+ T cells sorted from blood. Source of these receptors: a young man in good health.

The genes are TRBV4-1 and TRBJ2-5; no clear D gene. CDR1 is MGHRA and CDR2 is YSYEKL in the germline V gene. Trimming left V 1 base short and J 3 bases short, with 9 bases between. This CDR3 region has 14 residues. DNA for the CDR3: TGCGCCAGCAGCCAAGGTGGCAGAGAAGAGACCCAGTACTTC. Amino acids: CASSQGGREETQYF.

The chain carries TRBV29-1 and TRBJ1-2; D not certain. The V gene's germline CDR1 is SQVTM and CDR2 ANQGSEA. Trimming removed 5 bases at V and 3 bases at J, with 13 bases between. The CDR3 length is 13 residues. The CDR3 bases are TGCAGCGTTTTGGTCCGAAGTGACTATGGCTACACCTTC. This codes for CSVLVRSDYGYTF.

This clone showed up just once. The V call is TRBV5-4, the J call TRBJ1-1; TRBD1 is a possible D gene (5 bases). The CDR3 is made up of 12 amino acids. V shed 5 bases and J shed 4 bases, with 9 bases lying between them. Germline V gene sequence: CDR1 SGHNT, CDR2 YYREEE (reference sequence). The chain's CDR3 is CASSRGSTEAFF. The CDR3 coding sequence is TGTGCCAGCAGTCGGGGGAGCACTGAAGCTTTCTTT.

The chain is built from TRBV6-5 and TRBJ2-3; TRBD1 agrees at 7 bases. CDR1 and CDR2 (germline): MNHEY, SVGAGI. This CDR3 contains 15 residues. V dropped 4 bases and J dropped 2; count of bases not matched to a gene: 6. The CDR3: CASSLNRGSTDTQYF. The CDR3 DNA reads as TGTGCCAGCAGTTTAAACAGGGGATCCACAGATACGCAGTATTTT.

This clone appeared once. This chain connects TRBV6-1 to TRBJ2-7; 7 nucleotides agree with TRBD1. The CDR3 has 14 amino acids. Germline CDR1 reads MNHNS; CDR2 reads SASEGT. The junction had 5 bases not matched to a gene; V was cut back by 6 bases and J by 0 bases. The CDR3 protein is CASSPQGISYEQYF. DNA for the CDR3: TGTGCCAGCAGCCCACAGGGGATCTCCTACGAGCAGTACTTC.

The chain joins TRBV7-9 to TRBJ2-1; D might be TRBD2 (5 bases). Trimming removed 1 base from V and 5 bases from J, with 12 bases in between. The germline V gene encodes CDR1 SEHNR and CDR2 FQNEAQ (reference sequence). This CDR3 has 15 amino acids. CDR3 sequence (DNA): TGTGCCAGCAGCTTAGGAGGGAACGGAAACAATGAGCAGTTCTTC. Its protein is CASSLGGNGNNEQFF.

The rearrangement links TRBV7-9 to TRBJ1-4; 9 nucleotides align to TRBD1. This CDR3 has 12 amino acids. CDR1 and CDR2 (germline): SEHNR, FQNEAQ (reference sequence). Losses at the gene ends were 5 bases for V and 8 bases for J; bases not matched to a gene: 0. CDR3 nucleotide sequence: TGTGCCAGCAGCGGGACAGGGGAAAAACTGTTTTTT. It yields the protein CASSGTGEKLFF. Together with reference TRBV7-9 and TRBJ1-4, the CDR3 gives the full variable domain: DTGVSQNPRHKITKRGQNVTFRCDPISEHNRLYWYRQTLGQGPEFLTYFQNEAQLEKSRLLSDRFSAERPKGSFSTLEIQRTEQGDSAMYLCASSGTGEKLFFGSGTQLSVL.

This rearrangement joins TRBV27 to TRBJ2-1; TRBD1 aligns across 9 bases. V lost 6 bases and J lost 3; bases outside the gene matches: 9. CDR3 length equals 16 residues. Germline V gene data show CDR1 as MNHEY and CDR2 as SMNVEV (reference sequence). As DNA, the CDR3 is TGTGCCAGCAGCTCGATTGGGACAGGGTACTACAATGAGCAGTTCTTC. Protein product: CASSSIGTGYYNEQFF.

The CDR3 is CASSQGRSGYTGELFF. CDR3 in DNA: TGCGCCAGCAGCCAAGGGCGGTCAGGCTACACCGGGGAGCTGTTTTTT. This chain uses TRBV4-3 with TRBJ2-2; D remains ambiguous. The CDR3 runs 16 residues. Germline V gene data show CDR1 as LGHNA and CDR2 as YSLEER. V lost 1 base, J lost 3 bases, and 12 bases lay in between.

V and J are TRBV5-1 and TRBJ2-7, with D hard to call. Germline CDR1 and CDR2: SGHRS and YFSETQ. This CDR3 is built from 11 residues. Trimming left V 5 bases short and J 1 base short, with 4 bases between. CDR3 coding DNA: TGCGCCAGCAGATCATCCTACGAGCAGTACTTC. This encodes CASRSSYEQYF.

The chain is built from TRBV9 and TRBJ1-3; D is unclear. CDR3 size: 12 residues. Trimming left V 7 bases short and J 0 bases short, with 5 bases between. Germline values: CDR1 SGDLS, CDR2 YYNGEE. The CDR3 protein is CASEGSGNTIYF. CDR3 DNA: TGTGCCAGCGAAGGCTCTGGAAACACCATATATTTT.

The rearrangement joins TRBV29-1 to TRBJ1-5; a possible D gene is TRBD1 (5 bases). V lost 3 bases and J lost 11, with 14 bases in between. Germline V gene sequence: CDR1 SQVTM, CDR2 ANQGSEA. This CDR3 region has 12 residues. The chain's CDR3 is CSVEWQPGAQHF. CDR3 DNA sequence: TGCAGCGTTGAGTGGCAGCCGGGGGCCCAGCATTTT.

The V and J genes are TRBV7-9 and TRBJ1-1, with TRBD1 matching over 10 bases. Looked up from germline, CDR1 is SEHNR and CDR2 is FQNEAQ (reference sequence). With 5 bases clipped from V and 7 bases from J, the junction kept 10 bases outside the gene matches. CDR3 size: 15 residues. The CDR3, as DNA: TGTGCCAGCAGCCCAGGACAGGGGGATTTGCTTGAAGCTTTCTTT. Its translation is CASSPGQGDLLEAFF.

The CDR3 sequence is CASSRGTSGSNEQFF. In DNA form, the CDR3 reads TGTGCCAGCAGCAGGGGGACTAGCGGGTCCAATGAGCAGTTCTTC. This sequence joins TRBV27 and TRBJ2-1; 12 bases map to TRBD2. Germline CDR1 MNHEY, CDR2 SMNVEV (reference sequence). The CDR3 extends over 15 amino acids. V lost 6 bases and J lost 6; bases outside the gene matches: 6.

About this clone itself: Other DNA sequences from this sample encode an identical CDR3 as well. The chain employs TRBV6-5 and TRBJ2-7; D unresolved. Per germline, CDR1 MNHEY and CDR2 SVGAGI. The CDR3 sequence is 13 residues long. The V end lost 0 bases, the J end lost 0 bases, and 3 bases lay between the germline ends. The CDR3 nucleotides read TGTGCCAGCAGTTACTCACCCTCCTACGAGCAGTACTTC. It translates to CASSYSPSYEQYF.

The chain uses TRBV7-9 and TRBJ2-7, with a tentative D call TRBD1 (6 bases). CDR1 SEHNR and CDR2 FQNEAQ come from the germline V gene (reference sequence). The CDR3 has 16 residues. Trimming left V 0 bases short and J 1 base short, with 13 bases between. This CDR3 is CASSLAPGTPSYEQYF. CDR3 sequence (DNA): TGTGCCAGCAGCTTAGCCCCAGGGACACCGTCCTACGAGCAGTACTTC.

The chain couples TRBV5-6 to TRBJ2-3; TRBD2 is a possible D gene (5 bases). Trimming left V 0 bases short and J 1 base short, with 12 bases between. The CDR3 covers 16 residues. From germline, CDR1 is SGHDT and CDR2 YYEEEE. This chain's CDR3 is CASSLGRLGGTDTQYF. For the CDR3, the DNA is TGTGCCAGCAGCTTGGGACGGCTCGGGGGCACAGATACGCAGTATTTT.

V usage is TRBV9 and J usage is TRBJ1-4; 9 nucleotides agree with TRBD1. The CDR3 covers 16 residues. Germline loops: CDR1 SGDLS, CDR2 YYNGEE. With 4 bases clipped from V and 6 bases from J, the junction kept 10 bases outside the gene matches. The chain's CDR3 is CASSPAFGQGYEKLFF. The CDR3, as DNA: TGTGCCAGCAGCCCAGCTTTTGGACAGGGGTATGAAAAACTGTTTTTT.